This paragraph reports one TCR beta chain. V shed 5 bases, J shed 2 bases, and the junction held 8 bases outside the gene matches. Germline V gene data show CDR1 as LGHDT and CDR2 as YNNKEL (reference sequence). The CDR3 contains 16 residues. The sample is drawn from a study of blood T cell repertoires in COVID-19. For the study at large: From the United States, Italy and Spain came samples of acute and convalescent COVID-19.

In the source study's methods: Reference gene primer amplification gave estimated nucleated cell counts. TCRdb's copy holds only in-frame clones and misses some; the assay was immunoSEQ multiplex PCR. Clonal size and the V and J genes are those of that table, whereas D and trimming came from the DNA. The data show some 180,000 clones, roughly 79% seen once. This TCR was sampled from a woman older than 75 with COVID-19, enrolled during active disease. Input material: peripheral blood. The chain links TRBV3-1 (or the pseudogene TRBV3-2) to TRBJ2-3, with 9 bases aligning to TRBD1. The DNA of the CDR3 is TGTGCCAGCAGCTCTCGGGACAGGGACTACACAGATACGCAGTATTTT. Protein sequence: CASSSRDRDYTDTQYF.